This TCR beta chain derives from a study of T-cell reconstitution after alpha-beta-depleted transplantation in children (dated by TCRdb to 2016 to 2017). Background for the entire study: The study quantitatively tracked T-cell immune reconstitution after TCRalphabeta/CD19-depleted allogeneic hematopoietic cell transplantation in children using TCR repertoire profiling.

Broad study findings and their caveats: In some patients, high TCRbeta diversity at day 60 was attributed to recipient T cells and intrathymic progenitors that had survived conditioning. About two months after transplant, the apparently early recovery of alphabetaT-cell counts reportedly depended on just several hundred clones that had expanded rapidly and came from non-depleted graft cells. Over the following months the frequencies of hyperexpanded clones went down, and after one year T-cell counts and TCRbeta diversity were mostly credited to newly produced T cells.

The table lists this clonotype with many counts. This clone's antigen is unknown. It has no much larger one-base neighbor in the sample; base qualities were not kept. Relative to germline, V is missing 2 bases and J is missing 12 bases, with 6 bases of the junction outside any gene match. The CDR3 starts with the cysteine, ends with the phenylalanine, and has 12 residues. Of all the DNA, just the CDR3 is kept, 36 bases in frame from base 1. As encoded in the germline V gene (reference sequence), CDR1 is MNHNY while CDR2 is SVGAGI. The label giving this sample's treatment or condition can be read as: allogeneic hematopoietic cell transplantation with graft depleted of TCRalphabeta T cells and CD19 B cells. TCRalphabeta/CD19-depleted allogeneic hematopoietic cell grafts were given to the transplant recipients, all of whom were children. The library was generated by PCR. The sample was run on an Illumina HiSeq 2500. TCR libraries were prepared with molecular barcoding, using unique molecular identifiers to normalize TCRbeta repertoire quantification. In-frame beta chains were kept once TCRdb had trimmed the public reads at Q25 with fastp and called clones with MiXCR. Rows are unified per CDR3 protein, each entry keeping the most common DNA and genes. The sample data list roughly 350,000 distinct CDR3 sequences, and around 15% of these were observed just once. Of the sample, roughly 41% is held by the ten largest clones.

This clonotype originated in a male patient aged 2 to 9 who had a stem cell transplant for acute lymphoblastic leukemia, so the T cells may come from the graft donor. The receptor chain draws on TRBV6-6 and TRBJ1-1, with 7 bases aligning to TRBD1. Sequenced here: PBMCs, mostly from graft donor cells, sampled 360 days after TCRalphabeta/CD19-depleted stem cell transplant. The CDR3 amino acid sequence is: CASSYGDSGSFF. The DNA sequence is given as TGTGCCAGCAGTTACGGGGACAGCGGCTCTTTCTTT.